This is a list of T cell receptor beta chains from one sample in a study of T cells in Graves' hyperthyroidism and ophthalmopathy. TCRdb re-derived calls from the multiplex PCR reads in MiXCR, one entry per CDR3 protein. Among more than 500,000 distinct CDR3 sequences listed, roughly 14% were seen once. Material for sequencing was blood. These receptors all come from a woman in her thirties or forties with Graves' ophthalmopathy. CDR3s include the opening cysteine and the closing phenylalanine or tryptophan. The D gene is left open where the match is weak. Rows give clone size only sometimes, using once, few, many, or a class for an expanded clone.

clone size,D gene,J gene,V gene,CDR3 DNA,CDR3 protein
NA,TRBD1,TRBJ2-3,TRBV11-2,TGTGCCAGCAGCCCTAGACAGGGGGCGGATACGCAGTATTTT,CASSPRQGADTQYF
many,NA,TRBJ1-2,TRBV9,TGTGCCAGCAGCGTAGTGGGTCGGTTGGGCTACACCTTC,CASSVVGRLGYTF
many,NA,TRBJ1-1,TRBV12-3/TRBV12-4,TGTGCCAGCAGAGTCTGGAAGGGAACATCCATGAACACTGAAGCTTTCTTT,CASRVWKGTSMNTEAFF
many,NA,TRBJ2-2,TRBV24-1,TGTGCCACCAGGGACATAAACACCGGGGAGCTGTTTTTT,CATRDINTGELFF
many,TRBD2,TRBJ2-5,TRBV7-3,TGTGCCAGCAGCGTGAATAGCGGGAAGGAGACCCAGTACTTC,CASSVNSGKETQYF
NA,NA,TRBJ2-7,TRBV30,TGTGCCTGGAGTGGGGGGACATTCGGGGTACTCTACGAGCAGTACTTC,CAWSGGTFGVLYEQYF
many,NA,TRBJ1-1,TRBV18,TGTGCCAGCTCATCCACAGGGACGAACACTGAAGCTTTCTTT,CASSSTGTNTEAFF
NA,TRBD1,TRBJ2-7,TRBV10-3,TGTGCCATCAGAAAACAAAGACAGGGTTACTACGAGCAGTACTTC,CAIRKQRQGYYEQYF
NA,TRBD2,TRBJ2-4,TRBV11-3,TGTGCCAGCTCTAGCGGGAGGGCCAGTAACATTCAGTACTTC,CASSSGRASNIQYF
NA,NA,TRBJ2-2,TRBV10-1,TGCGCCAGCAGCCGGGAGCTAAGCGGGGAGCTGTTTTTT,CASSRELSGELFF
many,NA,TRBJ1-1,TRBV19,TGTGCCAGTAGTACCACCGGAAGAGCTTTCTTT,CASSTTGRAFF
NA,TRBD2,TRBJ2-7,TRBV4-3,TGCGCCAGCAGCCAAGATGGGGGGGTTGTGTACGAGCAGTACTTC,CASSQDGGVVYEQYF
few,NA,TRBJ2-5,TRBV7-8,TGTGCCAGCAGCTCCTACACCATGGAAGAGACCCAGTACTTC,CASSSYTMEETQYF
many,NA,TRBJ2-7,TRBV7-2,TGTGCCAGCAGCTTACGAGGGGGGGACGAGCAGTACTTC,CASSLRGGDEQYF
many,NA,TRBJ1-2,TRBV9,TGTGCCAGCAGCGTAGACAACTATGGCTACACCTTC,CASSVDNYGYTF
many,TRBD2,TRBJ2-7,TRBV6-5,TGTGCCAGCAGTTACATGGGGTGGACTAGCGGGGCCTACGAGCAGTACTTC,CASSYMGWTSGAYEQYF
many,NA,TRBJ2-5,TRBV20-1,TGCAGTGCTAGAGATAGAACAGCGTTCCAAGAGACCCAGTACTTC,CSARDRTAFQETQYF
NA,NA,TRBJ1-1,TRBV12-3/TRBV12-4,TGTGCCAGCAGTTTAGGTGAACACGCTGAAGCTTTCTTT,CASSLGEHAEAFF
many,NA,TRBJ1-1,TRBV19,TGTGCCAGTAGTATTATCCCGGGAGGTGGCACTGAAGCTTTCTTT,CASSIIPGGGTEAFF
NA,TRBD2,TRBJ2-5,TRBV20-1,TGCAGTGCCTGGGGACTAGCGGGAGAGGAGACCCAGTACTTC,CSAWGLAGEETQYF
NA,TRBD2,TRBJ2-7,TRBV6-2/TRBV6-3,TGTGCCAGCAGTTACTCGATGGTAGCGGGAGCCTACGAGCAGTACTTC,CASSYSMVAGAYEQYF
many,NA,TRBJ2-7,TRBV6-2/TRBV6-3,TGTGCCAGCAGCAACCAACACCAGGGATACGGCTACGAGCAGTACTTC,CASSNQHQGYGYEQYF
many,NA,TRBJ1-2,TRBV2,TGTGCCAGCAGTGAGGACCAGGGGTTGCGTGGCTACACCTTC,CASSEDQGLRGYTF
many,TRBD1,TRBJ2-7,TRBV19,TGTGCCAGTAGTGGGACAGGGGTCTACGAGCAGTACTTC,CASSGTGVYEQYF
many,TRBD1,TRBJ2-7,TRBV7-9,TGTGCCAGCAGCTTAGGACAGGGGGCTTACGACGAGCAGTACTTC,CASSLGQGAYDEQYF
many,NA,TRBJ1-1,TRBV2,TGTGCCAGCACCCTGAATGAAGGGGTACGAACTTTCTTT,CASTLNEGVRTFF
many,NA,TRBJ2-7,TRBV20-1,TGCAGTGCTAGAGATAATCAGGGTGGTAACTACGAGCAGTACTTC,CSARDNQGGNYEQYF
many,NA,TRBJ1-5,TRBV30,TGTGCCTGGAGTGTAGCCAGGCTTCAGCCCCAGCATTTT,CAWSVARLQPQHF
many,TRBD1,TRBJ2-7,TRBV14,TGTGCCAGCAGCCTCGGGGACAGCCACTACGAGCAGTACTTC,CASSLGDSHYEQYF
few,TRBD1,TRBJ1-1,TRBV6-2/TRBV6-3,TGTGCCAGCAGTTACGCCGGGACAGGGAACACTGAAGCTTTCTTT,CASSYAGTGNTEAFF
many,NA,TRBJ1-2,TRBV6-5,TGTGCCAGCAGCCTCGACACAGGGTCCTATGGCTACACCTTC,CASSLDTGSYGYTF
many,NA,TRBJ1-6,TRBV12-5,TGTGCTAGTGGTCGCGACCATTCACCCCTCCACTTT,CASGRDHSPLHF
NA,TRBD2,TRBJ2-2,TRBV11-2,TGTGCCAGCAGCCCAAGACTAGCGGGCCTAGGGGCCGGGGAGCTGTTTTTT,CASSPRLAGLGAGELFF
few,NA,TRBJ1-3,TRBV10-2,TGCGCCAGCAGTGAATTTAGACCCCTCTCTGGAAACACCATATATTTT,CASSEFRPLSGNTIYF
many,TRBD1,TRBJ2-7,TRBV28,TGTGCCAGCAGTTTAAGGGACAGGGGATGGGAGCAGTACTTC,CASSLRDRGWEQYF
many,NA,TRBJ1-1,TRBV20-1,TGCAGTGCTAGACCCCCGACACAAGCAAACACTGAAGCTTTCTTT,CSARPPTQANTEAFF
many,NA,TRBJ1-1,TRBV28,TGTGCCAGCAGTTTATTAACAGGGTATAACCAAGCTTTCTTT,CASSLLTGYNQAFF